The source of this T cell receptor beta chain is a study of blood T cell repertoires in COVID-19 (TCRdb year 2020). Notes on the research overall: Collaborator samples came from the United States, Italy and Spain and covered acute and convalescent phases of COVID-19. Sample metadata almost always included a de-identified subject ID, COVID-19 status, age in years and sex. The prospective study material was composed of cDNA or gDNA derived from T cells, B-cell-depleted T cells, or PBMCs. Deeply sampled blood TCRbeta repertoires from subjects exposed to, actively infected with, or recovered from COVID-19 were included in the dataset. HLA class I and class II types, where available, came from metadata supplied by the sample provider rather than from assay-based typing. Samples came from the ongoing ImmuneRACE study (first 160 participants) plus 1,254 subjects from 6 global collaborators. The repertoires were made available in a free public database intended to serve as a resource for research on the immune response to SARS-CoV-2.

From the germline V gene, CDR1 is LGHNA and CDR2 is YSLEER. V is shortened by 4 bases, J by 1 base, and the region joining them spans 13 bases. The CDR3 runs 15 residues from the cysteine to the phenylalanine. This entry keeps only the CDR3 DNA: 45 bases, framed from base 1. Each collaborating institution followed its own protocols to collect whole blood in K2EDTA tubes. For TCRbeta analysis, collaborators shipped samples in one of three forms: frozen whole blood, isolated PBMCs, or DNA extracted from either of those sample types. With regard to this clone: What this receptor recognizes is not known. The record has no base qualities; no much larger clone is one base away.

What the work shows at the level of the full study, not this receptor alone: The amount of clinical and demographic metadata varied by source and participant and was provided uncurated.

TCRbeta CDR3 regions were amplified from genomic DNA by means of the immunoSEQ Assay, a bias-controlled multiplex PCR. As for the original processing: The number of nucleated cells in each sample was estimated by amplification of reference gene primers within the assay. To quantify the absolute abundance of each unique TCRbeta CDR3 rearrangement, sequence reads were collapsed and filtered. For each sample, productive Simpson clonality was calculated as the square root of Simpson's diversity index across productive rearrangements. TCRdb took over this immuneACCESS table, retaining in-frame rearrangements with V and J assigned. Such tables are incomplete; in checked studies, under half of the missing clones stem from an unresolved V gene, and the remainder is unexplained. V and J calls and clone size come straight from that table; D and trimming were deduced from the DNA. The sample data list 65,000 to 80,000 clones, and around nine tenths of these were observed just once. The ten largest clones represent approximately 5.3% of the sample.

The rearrangement joined TRBV4-3 to TRBJ1-1, with the D gene not confidently named. The sample was peripheral blood. The TCR sequence derives from a human donor in a cohort sampled during active COVID-19. The DNA is TGCGCCAGCAGCCCAGACTTGGGCTGGAACACTGAAGCTTTCTTT. Translated, this gives CASSPDLGWNTEAFF.